This T cell receptor beta chain was sequenced during a study of blood T cell repertoires in COVID-19. V was clipped by 6 bases and J by 4 bases, with 18 bases between them. The germline gives CDR1 SQVTM, CDR2 ANQGSEA. This CDR3 comprises 14 residues. This clone has a handful of counts. Measured with immunoSEQ multiplex PCR; TCRdb has only the in-frame clones, and not every one. The sample has around 160,000 clones; about 83% are singletons. The sequence came from a woman in her forties or fifties who had been exposed to COVID-19. What was sequenced was PBMCs or T cells enriched from blood (not recorded which). V and J are TRBV29-1 and TRBJ1-1; no firm D call. The CDR3 DNA reads as TGCAGCGTCCCTACAGCGGGCGTCATCACTGAAGCTTTCTTT. It encodes CSVPTAGVITEAFF. The whole variable domain, filled in from reference TRBV29-1 and TRBJ1-1, reads SAVISQKPSRDICQRGTSLTIQCQVDSQVTMMFWYRQQPGQSLTLIATANQGSEATYESGFVIDKFPISRPNLTFSTLTVSNMSPEDSSIYLCSVPTAGVITEAFFGQGTRLTVV.